The 5 T cell receptor beta chains listed next were all sequenced from one sample in a study of technical replicates of blood from four donors. TCRdb's table, derived via immunoSEQ multiplex PCR, lists solely in-frame clones and lacks some. The repertoire holds around 67,000 clones, with around 88% as singletons. Material for sequencing was PBMCs. Every receptor here comes from a human donor in good health. Some clones in this sample may be carry-over from other donors' samples.

The rearrangement links TRBV6-5 to TRBJ2-7; perhaps TRBD1 as D (6 bases). The V and J ends lost 0 bases and 5 bases respectively, with 14 bases between them. The CDR3 totals 15 residues. CDR1 MNHEY and CDR2 SVGAGI come from the germline V gene. The CDR3 region has the DNA TGTGCCAGCAGTTACTCGGGCAGGGGCAGCAACGAGCAGTACTTC. Protein: CASSYSGRGSNEQYF.

This chain uses TRBV7-9 with TRBJ2-5; 12 bases map to TRBD2. CDR1 is SEHNR and CDR2 is FQNEAQ in the germline V gene (reference sequence). The CDR3 has 15 residues. The ends lost 2 bases at V and 2 bases at J; junction bases unmatched: 0. CDR3 in DNA: TGTGCCAGCAGCTTACTAGCGGGAGGGCAAGAGACCCAGTACTTC. It specifies CASSLLAGGQETQYF.

This chain joins TRBV14 and TRBJ2-7; TRBD2 matches 12 bases. In germline, CDR1 is SGHDN, CDR2 FVKESK. The CDR3 sequence is 16 residues long. With V trimmed by 3 bases and J by 4 bases, 7 bases remained unmatched. In DNA form, the CDR3 reads TGTGCCAGCAGCCATATAGTGACTAGCGGGAGTTACGAGCAGTACTTC. Protein sequence: CASSHIVTSGSYEQYF.

The V gene is TRBV11-3, the J gene TRBJ1-1; 9 bases map to TRBD1. Germline-derived CDR1 and CDR2 are SGHNT and YENEEA. This CDR3 comprises 16 residues. Trimming removed 5 bases from V and 1 base from J; junction bases left unmatched: 8. The CDR3 loop reads CASSVGTGSRNTEAFF. The CDR3 nucleotides read TGTGCCAGCAGCGTAGGGACAGGGAGCAGGAACACTGAAGCTTTCTTT.

This chain joins TRBV18 and TRBJ2-7; TRBD1 aligns across 8 bases. The germline gives CDR1 KGHSH, CDR2 LQKENI. This CDR3 has 15 residues. After removal of 1 base from V and 5 bases from J, the junction contained 7 bases not matched to a gene. This CDR3 is CASSPLVAGGDEQYF. Here the CDR3 DNA reads TGTGCCAGCTCACCACTGGTTGCAGGGGGCGACGAGCAGTACTTC.